This entry lists 27 T cell receptor beta chains sequenced from one sample in a study of blood T cell repertoires in COVID-19. The data were produced by immunoSEQ multiplex PCR, yet TCRdb's version contains in-frame clones alone and is incomplete. The repertoire consists of 250,000 to 300,000 clones, with around 90% occurring once and the leading ten covering 1.7%. The sequencing sample was made of PBMCs or T cells enriched from blood (not recorded which). The receptors come from a woman in her thirties or forties who had recovered from COVID-19.

In DNA form, the CDR3 reads TGTGCCAGCTCACCACGTGGGCCCAGCTCTGGGGCCAACGTCCTGACTTTC. Protein sequence: CASSPRGPSSGANVLTF. V usage is TRBV18 and J usage is TRBJ2-6; D is uncertain. From germline, CDR1 is KGHSH and CDR2 LQKENI. V was shortened by 1 base and J by 0 bases, with 10 bases between the two germline ends. This CDR3 is 17 amino acids long.

The CDR3 DNA reads as TGTGCCACCAGTGCAAAGGACCGGGGGTTTCAGCCCCAGCATTTT. This sequence encodes CATSAKDRGFQPQHF. The genes are TRBV24-1 and TRBJ1-5; D may be TRBD1 (5 bases). The V gene's germline CDR1 is KGHDR and CDR2 SFDVKD. The V and J ends lost 5 bases and 6 bases respectively, with 16 bases between them. This CDR3 comprises 15 residues.

This clone was detected only a few times. The J gene is TRBJ1-5, the V gene TRBV3-1 (or the pseudogene TRBV3-2), with TRBD1 as a possible D gene (5 bases). The germline V and J ends were trimmed by 1 base and 7 bases, with 8 bases remaining between them. The CDR3 spans 13 residues. The germline CDR1 and CDR2 sequences are LGHDT and YNNKEL (reference sequence). CDR3 in DNA: TGTGCCAGCAGCCAAGGGGAGGGGCAGCCCCAGCATTTT. Translated, it gives CASSQGEGQPQHF.

This chain links TRBV11-2 with TRBJ2-1; possibly TRBD2 for D (6 bases). The CDR3 spans 16 residues. The V end lost 5 bases, the J end lost 5 bases, and 19 bases lay between the germline ends. CDR1 and CDR2 (germline): SGHAT, FQNNGV. The CDR3 is CASSAAGTPKNNEQFF. CDR3 bases: TGTGCCAGCAGCGCTGCCGGGACTCCAAAGAACAATGAGCAGTTCTTC. Full variable domain (remainder filled in from reference TRBV11-2 and TRBJ2-1): EAGVAQSPRYKIIEKRQSVAFWCNPISGHATLYWYQQILGQGPKLLIQFQNNGVVDDSQLPKDRFSAERLKGVDSTLKIQPAKLEDSAVYLCASSAAGTPKNNEQFFGPGTRLTVL.

The chain employs TRBV5-1 and TRBJ2-7; TRBD1 matches 7 bases. CDR1 and CDR2 from the germline V gene are SGHRS and YFSETQ. The CDR3 covers 16 residues. The trim removed 0 bases at V and 2 bases at J, leaving 8 bases unmatched. CDR3 nucleotides: TGCGCCAGCAGCTTGGGTTTCGGACAGGACACCTACGAGCAGTACTTC. This codes for CASSLGFGQDTYEQYF.

This chain uses TRBV30 with TRBJ2-2; 7 bases fit TRBD1. The J segment lost 1 base and the V segment lost 7 bases, leaving 3 bases of the junction unmatched. The germline V gene has CDR1 GTSNPN and CDR2 SVGIG (reference sequence). CDR3 length: 13 amino acids. As DNA, the CDR3 is TGTGCCTCCCGGACAGGGAACACCGGGGAGCTGTTTTTT. This translates into CASRTGNTGELFF.

The J gene is TRBJ2-3, the V gene TRBV11-2, with TRBD2 matching 7 bases. CDR1 is SGHAT, CDR2 FQNNGV, per germline. The V and J ends lost 7 bases and 5 bases, in that order; junction bases with no gene match: 9. The CDR3 spans 14 residues. The CDR3: CASTVGLYRDTQYF. The CDR3 nucleotides read TGTGCCAGCACGGTGGGACTATACAGAGATACGCAGTATTTT.

This chain links TRBV7-9 with TRBJ2-2, with TRBD1 matching over 10 bases. The CDR3 sequence is 16 residues long. CDR1 is SEHNR, CDR2 FQNEAQ, per germline (reference sequence). V dropped 6 bases and J dropped 3; count of bases not matched to a gene: 7. The CDR3 loop reads CASRTRQGADTGELFF. The CDR3 DNA follows: TGTGCCAGCAGGACACGACAGGGGGCGGACACCGGGGAGCTGTTTTTT.

The CDR3 nucleotides read TGCGCCAGCAGCCGGACAGGGGAGACTGGCTACACCTTC. Protein product: CASSRTGETGYTF. The V call is TRBV5-1, the J call TRBJ1-2; 9 nucleotides align to TRBD1. Germline CDR1 reads SGHRS; CDR2 reads YFSETQ. The CDR3 contains 13 residues. Losses at the gene ends were 4 bases for V and 7 bases for J; bases not matched to a gene: 5.

The chain is built from TRBV9 and TRBJ2-5, with a possible D match to TRBD1 (6 bases). Trimming took off 4 bases at V and 3 bases at J, with 13 bases between the two ends. CDR1 is SGDLS and CDR2 is YYNGEE in the germline V gene. CDR3 size: 14 residues. CDR3 protein: CASSPRQGKETQYF. CDR3 DNA: TGTGCCAGCAGCCCTCGCCAGGGGAAAGAGACCCAGTACTTC.

The V gene is TRBV19, the J gene TRBJ2-7; 13 bases map to TRBD2. Germline V CDR1 and CDR2: LNHDA, SQIVND (reference sequence). The J segment lost 3 bases and the V segment lost 5 bases, leaving 4 bases of the junction unmatched. This CDR3 comprises 15 residues. CDR3 DNA sequence: TGTGCCAGTAGTCCACGACTAGCGGGGGGCTACGAGCAGTACTTC. Its protein product is CASSPRLAGGYEQYF.

This chain uses TRBV11-1 with TRBJ1-1; D call uncertain. CDR3 size: 15 residues. Germline V CDR1 and CDR2: SGHAT, FQDESV (reference sequence). Trimming shortened V by 0 bases and J by 4 bases, and 12 bases separated the two germline ends. CDR3 sequence reads: CASSLARGRITEAFF. CDR3 in DNA: TGTGCCAGCAGCTTAGCCCGCGGGAGGATCACTGAAGCTTTCTTT.

The chain links TRBV3-1 (or the pseudogene TRBV3-2) to TRBJ1-1, with D perhaps TRBD1 (5 bases). Germline lookup yields CDR1 LGHDT and CDR2 YNNKEL (reference sequence). Trimming took 1 base from V and 3 from J, leaving 9 bases between them. The CDR3 contains 14 residues. The CDR3 nucleotides are TGTGCCAGCAGCCAAGGAAGGGGATACACTGAAGCTTTCTTT. It codes for CASSQGRGYTEAFF.

This clone occurred once. This rearrangement joins TRBV27 to TRBJ1-1, with 8 nucleotides matching TRBD1. The CDR3 length is 16 residues. The V segment lost 1 base and the J segment 5 bases; nucleotides outside the gene matches: 9. Germline CDR1 MNHEY, CDR2 SMNVEV (reference sequence). CDR3 residues: CASSLWTGRLETEAFF. Written as DNA, the CDR3 is TGTGCCAGCAGTTTATGGACAGGGAGATTGGAGACTGAAGCTTTCTTT.

The chain is built from TRBV18 and TRBJ2-5; 8 bases map to TRBD1. Looked up from germline, CDR1 is KGHSH and CDR2 is LQKENI. V shed 4 bases, J shed 3 bases, and the junction held 1 base outside the gene matches. This CDR3 contains 13 residues. Here the CDR3 reads CASSRGQEETQYF. CDR3 nucleotides: TGTGCCAGCTCACGGGGACAGGAAGAGACCCAGTACTTC.

The gene calls are TRBV7-9 and TRBJ1-1; D is unclear. The V gene lost 5 bases and the J gene lost 1 base, with 8 bases spanning the gap. Germline CDR1 is SEHNR and CDR2 is FQNEAQ (reference sequence). The CDR3 is 13 residues long. CDR3 sequence: CASSINRNTEAFF. CDR3 in DNA: TGTGCCAGCAGCATAAACAGGAACACTGAAGCTTTCTTT.

This clone was observed a few times. This chain uses TRBV7-9 with TRBJ2-7; 11 bases align to TRBD2. The CDR3 is 16 residues long. V shed 4 bases and J 6 bases; nucleotides not matched to a gene: 11. Germline values: CDR1 SEHNR, CDR2 FQNEAQ (reference sequence). The CDR3 here is CASSSPGLAGSGEQYF. The CDR3 DNA is TGTGCCAGCAGCTCCCCAGGACTAGCGGGCTCGGGCGAGCAGTACTTC. Full variable domain (remainder filled in from reference TRBV7-9 and TRBJ2-7): DTGVSQNPRHKITKRGQNVTFRCDPISEHNRLYWYRQTLGQGPEFLTYFQNEAQLEKSRLLSDRFSAERPKGSFSTLEIQRTEQGDSAMYLCASSSPGLAGSGEQYFGPGTRLTVT.

This chain uses TRBV5-1 with TRBJ2-1; unclear D gene. CDR1 is SGHRS, CDR2 YFSETQ, per germline. This CDR3 has 15 amino acids. Trimming removed 1 base at V and 5 bases at J, with 13 bases between. In nucleotides, the CDR3 is TGCGCCAGCAGCTTGTTTGGAGTTCGGGACAATGAGCAGTTCTTC. Translating it yields CASSLFGVRDNEQFF.

The V gene is TRBV19, the J gene TRBJ2-7; 10 bases line up with TRBD2. V gave up 4 bases and J gave up 9 bases; unmatched junction bases: 12. CDR1 is LNHDA and CDR2 is SQIVND in the germline V gene (reference sequence). The CDR3 has 15 residues. For the CDR3, the DNA is TGTGCCAGTAGTACTTCGGCTAGCGGGAGTTCTGGGCAGTACTTC. This sequence encodes CASSTSASGSSGQYF.

V gene TRBV7-3 combines with J gene TRBJ2-7; 9 nucleotides agree with TRBD1. The V and J ends lost 5 bases and 6 bases, in that order; junction bases with no gene match: 11. The CDR3 length is 15 residues. Germline V lookup: CDR1 SGHTA, CDR2 FQGTGA. CDR3 sequence (DNA): TGTGCCAGCAGCCTCACCGGGACAGGGAGGTCCGAGCAGTACTTC. Amino acids: CASSLTGTGRSEQYF.

On this clone itself: The same CDR3 is also encoded by other DNA sequences in this sample. The chain carries TRBV18 and TRBJ1-1; 8 nucleotides line up with TRBD1. The CDR3 covers 15 residues. Unmatched junction bases numbered 4, after V lost 3 bases and J lost 1 base. Per germline, CDR1 KGHSH and CDR2 LQKENI. CDR3 loop: CASSPLGQGNTEAFF. CDR3 coding DNA: TGTGCCAGCTCACCTCTAGGACAGGGGAACACTGAAGCTTTCTTT.

CDR3 sequence: CASSDDHGGGPTDTQYF. In nucleotides, the CDR3 is TGTGCCAGCAGTGACGACCATGGCGGGGGGCCCACAGATACGCAGTATTTT. The chain recombines TRBV6-1 with TRBJ2-3, with 8 bases lining up with TRBD2. CDR3 length: 17 residues. After removal of 3 bases from V and 2 bases from J, the junction contained 10 bases not matched to a gene. From germline, CDR1 is MNHNS and CDR2 SASEGT.

This clone occurred a few times. The chain recombines TRBV19 with TRBJ2-4; 7 nucleotides align to TRBD1. This CDR3 is 19 amino acids long. Germline V gene lookup returns CDR1 LNHDA and CDR2 SQIVND (reference sequence). Germline trimming cut 3 bases from V and 3 bases from J; bases unmatched to any gene: 17. This CDR3 is CASSMLGQGRDRVKNIQYF. The CDR3 DNA is TGTGCCAGTAGTATGCTAGGTCAGGGAAGAGACAGGGTCAAAAACATTCAGTACTTC.

The V call is TRBV19, the J call TRBJ1-1, with D possibly being TRBD1 (6 bases). CDR3 length: 15 amino acids. CDR1 is LNHDA and CDR2 is SQIVND in the germline V gene (reference sequence). Trimming took off 7 bases at V and 2 bases at J, with 17 bases between the two ends. This chain's CDR3 is CASTTGTSPNTEAFF. DNA of the CDR3: TGTGCCAGTACGACAGGAACCTCACCAAACACTGAAGCTTTCTTT. The full variable domain, in which reference TRBV19 and TRBJ1-1 provide the parts outside the CDR3, is DGGITQSPKYLFRKEGQNVTLSCEQNLNHDAMYWYRQDPGQGLRLIYYSQIVNDFQKGDIAEGYSVSREKKESFPLTVTSAQKNPTAFYLCASTTGTSPNTEAFFGQGTRLTVV.

The V gene is TRBV6-1, the J gene TRBJ2-2; TRBD1 matches at 7 bases. In germline, CDR1 is MNHNS, CDR2 SASEGT. The length of the CDR3 is 16 residues. Trimming cost V 4 bases and J 0 bases; bases outside gene matches: 5. The CDR3 DNA sequence: TGTGCCAGCAGTGGGACCGGGACAGCGAACACCGGGGAGCTGTTTTTT. Its translation: CASSGTGTANTGELFF.

V and J are TRBV18 and TRBJ2-7; 9 bases line up with TRBD2. There are 16 residues in the CDR3. V lost 3 bases to trimming and J lost 3 bases; unmatched junction nucleotides: 9. CDR1 and CDR2 (germline): KGHSH, LQKENI. CDR3 DNA: TGTGCCAGCTCACCCAATGTAGCGGGGGCCAGCTACGAGCAGTACTTC. It specifies CASSPNVAGASYEQYF.

The V call is TRBV6-2 or TRBV6-3, the J call TRBJ2-7; 8 bases align to TRBD1. The V gene end was trimmed by 0 bases and the J gene end by 0 bases; junction bases not matched to a gene: 4. Germline V gene lookup returns CDR1 MNHEY and CDR2 SVGEGT. CDR3 length: 16 amino acids. The CDR3 loop is CASSYSTGGISYEQYF. The CDR3 DNA reads TGTGCCAGCAGTTACTCCACAGGGGGGATCTCCTACGAGCAGTACTTC.